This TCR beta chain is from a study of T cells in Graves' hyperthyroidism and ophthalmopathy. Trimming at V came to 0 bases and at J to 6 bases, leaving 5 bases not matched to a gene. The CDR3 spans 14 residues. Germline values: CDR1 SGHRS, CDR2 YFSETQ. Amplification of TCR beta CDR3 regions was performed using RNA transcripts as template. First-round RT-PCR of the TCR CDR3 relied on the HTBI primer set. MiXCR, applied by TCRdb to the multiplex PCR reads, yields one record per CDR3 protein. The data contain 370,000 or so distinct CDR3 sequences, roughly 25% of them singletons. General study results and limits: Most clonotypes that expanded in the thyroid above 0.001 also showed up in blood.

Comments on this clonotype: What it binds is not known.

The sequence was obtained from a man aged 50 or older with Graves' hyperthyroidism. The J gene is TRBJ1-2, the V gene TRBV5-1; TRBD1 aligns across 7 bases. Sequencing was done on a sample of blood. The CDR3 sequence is CASSLEGGSHGYTF. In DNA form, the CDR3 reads TGCGCCAGCAGCTTGGAAGGGGGCTCTCATGGCTACACCTTC. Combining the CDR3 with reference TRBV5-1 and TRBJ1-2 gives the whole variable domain KAGVTQTPRYLIKTRGQQVTLSCSPISGHRSVSWYQQTPGQGLQFLFEYFSETQRNKGNFPGRFSGRQFSNSRSEMNVSTLELGDSALYLCASSLEGGSHGYTFGSGTRLTVV.